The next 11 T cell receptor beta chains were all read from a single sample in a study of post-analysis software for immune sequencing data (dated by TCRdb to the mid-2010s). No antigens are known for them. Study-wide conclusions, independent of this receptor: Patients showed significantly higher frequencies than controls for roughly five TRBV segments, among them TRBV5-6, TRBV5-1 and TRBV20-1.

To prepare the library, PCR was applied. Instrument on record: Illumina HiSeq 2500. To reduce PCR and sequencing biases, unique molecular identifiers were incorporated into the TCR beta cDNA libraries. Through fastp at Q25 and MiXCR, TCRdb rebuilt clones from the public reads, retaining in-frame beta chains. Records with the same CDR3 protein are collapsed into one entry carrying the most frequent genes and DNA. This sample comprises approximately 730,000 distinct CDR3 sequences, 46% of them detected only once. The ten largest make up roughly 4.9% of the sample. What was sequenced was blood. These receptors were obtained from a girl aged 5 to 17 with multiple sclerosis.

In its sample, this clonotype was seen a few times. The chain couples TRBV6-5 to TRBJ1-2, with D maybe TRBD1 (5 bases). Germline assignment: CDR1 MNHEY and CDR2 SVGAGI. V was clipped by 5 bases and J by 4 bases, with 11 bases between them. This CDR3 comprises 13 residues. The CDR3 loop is CASSPGTLYGYTF. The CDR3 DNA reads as TGTGCCAGCAGTCCAGGGACCCTCTATGGCTACACCTTC.

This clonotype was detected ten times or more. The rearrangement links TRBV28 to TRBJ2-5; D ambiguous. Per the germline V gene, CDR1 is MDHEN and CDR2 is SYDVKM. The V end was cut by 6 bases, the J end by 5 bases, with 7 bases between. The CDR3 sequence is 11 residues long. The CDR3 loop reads CASSRWETQYF. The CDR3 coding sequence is TGTGCCAGCAGCCGATGGGAGACCCAGTACTTC.

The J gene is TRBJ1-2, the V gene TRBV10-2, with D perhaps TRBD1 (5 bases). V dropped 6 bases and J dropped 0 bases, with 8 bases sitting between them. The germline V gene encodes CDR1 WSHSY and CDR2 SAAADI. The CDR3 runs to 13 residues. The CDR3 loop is CASRDTANYGYTF. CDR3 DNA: TGCGCCAGCAGGGACACCGCTAACTATGGCTACACCTTC.

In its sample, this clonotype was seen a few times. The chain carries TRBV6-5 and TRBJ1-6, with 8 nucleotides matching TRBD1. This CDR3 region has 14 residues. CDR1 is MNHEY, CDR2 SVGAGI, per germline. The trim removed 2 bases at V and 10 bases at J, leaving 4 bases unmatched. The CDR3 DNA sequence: TGTGCCAGCAGTTACCAGGGGGCGGACTCACCCCTCCACTTT. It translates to CASSYQGADSPLHF.

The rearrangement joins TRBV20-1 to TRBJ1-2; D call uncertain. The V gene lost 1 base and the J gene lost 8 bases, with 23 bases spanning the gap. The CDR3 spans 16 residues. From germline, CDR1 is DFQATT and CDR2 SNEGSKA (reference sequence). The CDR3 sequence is CSARGDVASPPTGYTF. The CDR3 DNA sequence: TGCAGTGCTAGAGGGGATGTAGCTAGCCCGCCAACAGGCTACACCTTC.

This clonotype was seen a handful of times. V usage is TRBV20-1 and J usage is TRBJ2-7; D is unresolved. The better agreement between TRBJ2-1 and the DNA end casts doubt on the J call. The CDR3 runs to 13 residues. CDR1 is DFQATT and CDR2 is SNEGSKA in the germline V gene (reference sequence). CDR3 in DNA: TGCAGTGCCCCGCAGTATAATTTACGGGAGCAGTTCTTC. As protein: CSAPQYNLREQFF.

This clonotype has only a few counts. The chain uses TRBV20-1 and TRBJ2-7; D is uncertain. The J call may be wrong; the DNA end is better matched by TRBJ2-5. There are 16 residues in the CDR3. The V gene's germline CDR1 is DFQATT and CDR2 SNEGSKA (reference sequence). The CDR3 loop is CSARRLGETLRETQYF. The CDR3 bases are TGCAGTGCCCGGCGACTTGGCGAGACGCTTCGAGAGACCCAGTACTTC.

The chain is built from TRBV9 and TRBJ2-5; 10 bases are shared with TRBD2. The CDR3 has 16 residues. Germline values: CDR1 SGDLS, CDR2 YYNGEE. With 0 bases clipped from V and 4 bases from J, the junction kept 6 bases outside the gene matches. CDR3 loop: CASSVGLAGAGETQYF. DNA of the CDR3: TGTGCCAGCAGCGTAGGGCTAGCGGGAGCCGGAGAGACCCAGTACTTC.

CDR3 sequence reads: CSVGSRAGWEGSDTSYNEQFF. CDR3 DNA: TGCAGCGTTGGGTCCCGCGCTGGGTGGGAGGGCAGCGACACCTCCTACAATGAGCAGTTCTTC. The chain links TRBV29-1 to TRBJ2-1; 7 bases are shared with TRBD2. Germline trimming cut 4 bases from V and 0 bases from J; bases unmatched to any gene: 24. The CDR3 has 21 amino acids. The V gene's germline CDR1 is SQVTM and CDR2 ANQGSEA.

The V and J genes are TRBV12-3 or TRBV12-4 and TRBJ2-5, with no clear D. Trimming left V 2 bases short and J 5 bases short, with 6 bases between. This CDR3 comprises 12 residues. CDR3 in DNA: TGTGCCAGCAGTTTATCTCCGGAGACCCAGTACTTC. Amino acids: CASSLSPETQYF.

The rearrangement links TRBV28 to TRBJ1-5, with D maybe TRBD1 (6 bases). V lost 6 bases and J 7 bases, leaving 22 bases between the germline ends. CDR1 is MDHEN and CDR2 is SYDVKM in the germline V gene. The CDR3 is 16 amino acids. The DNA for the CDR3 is TGTGCCAGCAGCGGGACACTACCTCGGCGGGGCCAGCCCCAGCATTTT. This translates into CASSGTLPRRGQPQHF.